This TCR beta chain was found in a study of T cells expressing NK-cell markers (TCRdb year 2020). About the study as a whole: TCR beta-chain repertoires were profiled in sorted CD3+CD56+NKG2C+, CD3+CD56+NKG2C- and CD3+CD56-NKG2C+ T-cell subsets from several donors. Seven of the eight sequenced donors were HCMV-seropositive and one was HCMV-seronegative. The eight sequenced donors were randomly selected healthy volunteers, three men and five women. Illumina HiSeq 2000/2500, MiSeq or NextSeq was used to sequence libraries as 2 x 150 bp reads. Results and caveats for the whole study, not just this receptor: Those dominant clonotypes were again the most abundant among CD3+CD56-NKG2C+ cells in a handful of donors, at roughly 25-65%. In more than five donors, the dominant CD3+CD56+NKG2C+ clonotypes ranked among the top 10 CD8+ clonotypes, making up roughly 1.0-8% of CD8+ T cells. It remained unclear whether the expanded NKG2C-expressing T cell clones were specific for HCMV antigens.

About this clonotype itself: It lacks a known antigen.

The run used an Illumina HiSeq 2000. The TCR beta cDNA libraries were made using 5'RACE template switching, a step that added both a universal primer site and unique molecular identifiers. cDNA synthesis was primed from the TCR beta constant segment, followed by two successive PCR amplification steps. Per the source publication's procedure: MIGEC handled demultiplexing of the reads and grouping by UMI, while MiTCR was used to assemble and quantify clonotypes. To exclude erroneous sequences, only TCR cDNA sequences supported by at least two reads were retained. Downstream repertoire analysis used the tcR package, and clonotypes were matched across fractions by CDR3 nucleotide sequence plus V segment. Antigen specificity was annotated against VDJdb with VDJmatch, allowing one amino acid substitution in CDR3. The reads underwent TCRdb reprocessing, giving one record for each CDR3 protein sequence and no DNA. The authors' filters were not applied to this entry. The table kept for this sample lists 300,000 to 450,000 distinct CDR3 sequences. The ten largest clonotypes hold 5% to 5.5% of the sample.

Including cysteine and phenylalanine, the CDR3 has 16 amino acids. The coding DNA is unavailable. According to the germline V gene, CDR1 reads LGHNA and CDR2 reads YNFKEQ. HCMV-specific IgG was detected in serum with a commercial ELISA kit to determine HCMV serostatus. Ficoll density gradient centrifugation was used to isolate peripheral blood mononuclear cells from blood. The sequence was obtained from a man aged 18-70 years in good health. The sequenced sample consisted of blood T cells: a sorted CD56 or NKG2C T cell subset, CD4+ or CD8+ T cells, or bulk PBMC T cells (not recorded which). The rearranged segments are TRBV4-2 and TRBJ1-1; TCRdb calls TRBD1, which cannot be checked without DNA. The CDR3: CASSQPPGRLNTEAFF.